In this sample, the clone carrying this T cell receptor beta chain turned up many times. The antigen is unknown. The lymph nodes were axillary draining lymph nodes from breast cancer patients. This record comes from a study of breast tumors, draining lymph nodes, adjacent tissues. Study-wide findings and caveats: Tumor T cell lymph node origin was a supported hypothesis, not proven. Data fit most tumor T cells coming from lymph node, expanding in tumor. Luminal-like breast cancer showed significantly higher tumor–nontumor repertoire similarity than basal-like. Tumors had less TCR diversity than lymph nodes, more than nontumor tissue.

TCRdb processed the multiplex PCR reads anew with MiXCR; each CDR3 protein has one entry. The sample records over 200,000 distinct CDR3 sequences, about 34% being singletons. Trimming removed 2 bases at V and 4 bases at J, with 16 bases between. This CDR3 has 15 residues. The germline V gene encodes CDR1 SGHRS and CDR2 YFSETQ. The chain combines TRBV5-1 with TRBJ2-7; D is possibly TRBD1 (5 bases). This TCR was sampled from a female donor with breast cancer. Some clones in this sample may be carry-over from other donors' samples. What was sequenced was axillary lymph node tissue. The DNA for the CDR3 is TGCGCCAGCAGCTTAGATAGTCCTAAGGGGTACGAGCAGTACTTC. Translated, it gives CASSLDSPKGYEQYF.